This T cell receptor (beta chain) came from a study of blood T cells in healthy people across ages. Then a second PCR, running about 6 to 11 cycles, was carried out with a sample-barcoded 5' primer and a J-beta primer mix. Each of the cDNA molecules was tagged by a template-switch adaptor with 12 random nucleotides. Every sample gave at least 3 million paired-end reads containing CDR3. MiXCR, run by TCRdb on the 5' RACE reads, gives a single entry per CDR3 protein. The sample records roughly 800,000 distinct CDR3 sequences, 55% to 70% being singletons. The V and J ends lost 8 bases and 10 bases, in that order; junction bases with no gene match: 17. The V gene's germline CDR1 is ENHRY and CDR2 SYGVKD. The CDR3 length is 15 residues.

The TCR sequence derives from a man aged 25 to 40 in good health. The source material was blood. The J gene is TRBJ2-1, the V gene TRBV10-3, with 7 bases matching TRBD2. In DNA form, the CDR3 reads TGTGCCATCGAAACTAGCGCTGTTACAGGACGCGAGCAGTTCTTC. Amino acid sequence: CAIETSAVTGREQFF.